The subject of this entry is one T cell receptor beta chain. This entry is derived from a study of blood T cells in healthy people across ages. A sample-barcoded 5' primer and a J-beta primer mix were used in a second PCR of roughly 7 to 11 cycles. TCRdb re-analysed the 5' RACE reads in MiXCR, keeping a single row per CDR3 protein. The data show about a million distinct CDR3 sequences, with more than 30% seen just once and around 13% held by the top ten. CDR3 size: 17 residues. The V gene's germline CDR1 is SGHRS and CDR2 YFSETQ. V was clipped by 1 base and J by 0 bases, with 14 bases between them. This TCR was recovered from a man between 18 and 29 years old in good health. V is TRBV5-1 and J is TRBJ2-1; D is undetermined. The sample was blood. This CDR3 reads CASSLQPALSSYNEQFF. The DNA of the CDR3 is TGCGCCAGCAGCTTGCAGCCAGCGCTGAGCTCCTACAATGAGCAGTTCTTC.